This T cell receptor beta chain is from a study of blood T cell repertoires in COVID-19. The CDR3 totals 18 residues. J was trimmed by 2 bases and V by 1 base; bases with no gene match: 7. CDR1 and CDR2 from the germline V gene are KGHSH and LQKENI. Original processing methods: Amplification of reference gene primers provided the estimated nucleated cell counts. Using immunoSEQ multiplex PCR, the repertoire was profiled, and TCRdb retains in-frame clones only, with some absent. Clone size and V and J calls were adopted from that table, with D and trimming inferred from the DNA. Of roughly 200,000 clones in the sample, approximately 88% were seen once.

The sample was peripheral blood. This chain links TRBV18 with TRBJ2-6; 8 bases agree with TRBD1. The TCR originated in a man aged 40-50 years with acute or convalescent COVID-19. The CDR3 loop reads CASSPLRQGATGANVLTF. CDR3 DNA: TGTGCCAGCTCACCACTAAGGCAGGGGGCCACTGGGGCCAACGTCCTGACTTTC.